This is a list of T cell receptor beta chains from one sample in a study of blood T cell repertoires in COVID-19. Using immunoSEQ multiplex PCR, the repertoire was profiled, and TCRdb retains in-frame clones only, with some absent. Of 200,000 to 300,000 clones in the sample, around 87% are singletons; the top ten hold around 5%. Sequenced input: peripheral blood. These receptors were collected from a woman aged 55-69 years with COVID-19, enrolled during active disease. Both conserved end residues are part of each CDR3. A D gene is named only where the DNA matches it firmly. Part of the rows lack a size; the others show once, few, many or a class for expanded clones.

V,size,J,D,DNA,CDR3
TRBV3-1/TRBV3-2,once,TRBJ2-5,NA,TGTGCCAGCAGCCAAGCGACAGCGGGCGCCTACCAAGAGACCCAGTACTTC,CASSQATAGAYQETQYF
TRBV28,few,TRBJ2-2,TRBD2,TGTGCCAGCAGTTTGTGGACTAGCGGGAGGCCCGGGACCGGGGAGCTGTTTTTT,CASSLWTSGRPGTGELFF
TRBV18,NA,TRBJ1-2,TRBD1,TGTGCCAGCTCACCTCGACAGGGGTTGGACTATGGCTACACCTTC,CASSPRQGLDYGYTF
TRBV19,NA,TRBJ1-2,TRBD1,TGTGCCAGTACCTCGAGGGGGCTGGCTAACTATGGCTACACCTTC,CASTSRGLANYGYTF
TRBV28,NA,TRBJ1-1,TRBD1,TGTGCCAGCAGGGACAGGACTGAAGCTTTCTTT,CASRDRTEAFF
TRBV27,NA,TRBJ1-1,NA,TGTGCCAGCAGCCGCGCCCTTGGGGGGTGGAACACTGAAGCTTTCTTT,CASSRALGGWNTEAFF
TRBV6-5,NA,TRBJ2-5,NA,TGTGCCAGCAGGAGGGGAGGTCAAGAGACCCAGTACTTC,CASRRGGQETQYF
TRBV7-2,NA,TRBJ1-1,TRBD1,TGTGCCAGCAGCCCGCAGGGGGCGTTGACTGAAGCTTTCTTT,CASSPQGALTEAFF
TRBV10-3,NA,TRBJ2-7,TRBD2,TGTGCCATCAGTGAGTCGTTGGTGCGGAGCGGGACGAACTACGAGCAGTACTTC,CAISESLVRSGTNYEQYF
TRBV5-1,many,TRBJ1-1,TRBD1,TGCGCCAGCAGCTTGAAAGGGACAGGGACCATGAACACTGAAGCTTTCTTT,CASSLKGTGTMNTEAFF
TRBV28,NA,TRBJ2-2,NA,TGTGCCAGCAGTTTATGGACTAGGAGGACCGGGGAGCTGTTTTTT,CASSLWTRRTGELFF
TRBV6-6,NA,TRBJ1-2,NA,TGTGCCAGCAGTCCGACGGGGTATGGCTACACCTTC,CASSPTGYGYTF
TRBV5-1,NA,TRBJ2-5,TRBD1,TGCGCCAGCAGCGCCACCCGGGACAGGAGATCCGAGACCCAGTACTTC,CASSATRDRRSETQYF
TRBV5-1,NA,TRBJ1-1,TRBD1,TGCGCCAGCAGCCAAACAGGGGGAATGAACACTGAAGCTTTCTTT,CASSQTGGMNTEAFF